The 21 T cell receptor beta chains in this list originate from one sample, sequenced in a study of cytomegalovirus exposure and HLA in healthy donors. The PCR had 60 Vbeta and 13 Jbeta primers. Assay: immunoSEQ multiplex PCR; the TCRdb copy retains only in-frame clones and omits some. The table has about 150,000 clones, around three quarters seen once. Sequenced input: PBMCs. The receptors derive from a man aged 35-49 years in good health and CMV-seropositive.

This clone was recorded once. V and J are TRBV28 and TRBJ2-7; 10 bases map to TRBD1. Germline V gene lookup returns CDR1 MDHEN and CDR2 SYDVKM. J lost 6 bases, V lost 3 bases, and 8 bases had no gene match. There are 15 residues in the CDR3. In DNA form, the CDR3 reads TGTGCCAGCAGTTTGGCCGGGACAGGGGTTGGCGAGCAGTACTTC. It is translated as CASSLAGTGVGEQYF.

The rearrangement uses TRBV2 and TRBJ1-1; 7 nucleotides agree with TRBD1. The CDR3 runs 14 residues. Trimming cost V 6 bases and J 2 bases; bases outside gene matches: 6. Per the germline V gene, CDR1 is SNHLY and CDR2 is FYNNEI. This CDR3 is CASSQRTGNTEAFF. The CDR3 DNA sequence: TGTGCCAGCAGCCAAAGGACAGGCAACACTGAAGCTTTCTTT.

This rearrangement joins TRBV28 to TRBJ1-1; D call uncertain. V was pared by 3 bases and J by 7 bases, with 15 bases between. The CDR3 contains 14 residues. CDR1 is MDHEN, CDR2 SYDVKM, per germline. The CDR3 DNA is TGTGCCAGCAGTTTTACCCCGCTGAGGGATGAAGCTTTCTTT. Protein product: CASSFTPLRDEAFF. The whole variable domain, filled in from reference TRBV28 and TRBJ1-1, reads DVKVTQSSRYLVKRTGEKVFLECVQDMDHENMFWYRQDPGLGLRLIYFSYDVKMKEKGDIPEGYSVSREKKERFSLILESASTNQTSMYLCASSFTPLRDEAFFGQGTRLTVV.

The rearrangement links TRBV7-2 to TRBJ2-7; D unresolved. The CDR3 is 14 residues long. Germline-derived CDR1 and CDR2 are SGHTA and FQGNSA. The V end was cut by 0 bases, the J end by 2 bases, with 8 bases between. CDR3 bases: TGTGCCAGCAGCTTAGCGCAGGCCACCTACGAGCAGTACTTC. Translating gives CASSLAQATYEQYF.

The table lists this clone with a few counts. The CDR3 DNA reads as TGCGCCAGCAGCCAAAAAGTCATCCAGATTACTGGGGCCAACGTCCTGACTTTC. Protein product: CASSQKVIQITGANVLTF. V gene TRBV4-1 combines with J gene TRBJ2-6; D is undetermined. Germline assignment: CDR1 MGHRA and CDR2 YSYEKL. CDR3 length equals 18 residues. Deletions cut 2 bases from V and 2 bases from J, with 16 bases between.

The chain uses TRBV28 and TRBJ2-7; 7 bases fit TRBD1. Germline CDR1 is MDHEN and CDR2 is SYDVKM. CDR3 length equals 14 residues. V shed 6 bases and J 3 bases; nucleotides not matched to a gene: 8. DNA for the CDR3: TGTGCCAGCAGCCTAGGGGGCAGGATCTACGAGCAGTACTTC. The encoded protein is CASSLGGRIYEQYF. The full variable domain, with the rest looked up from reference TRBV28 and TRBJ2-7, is DVKVTQSSRYLVKRTGEKVFLECVQDMDHENMFWYRQDPGLGLRLIYFSYDVKMKEKGDIPEGYSVSREKKERFSLILESASTNQTSMYLCASSLGGRIYEQYFGPGTRLTVT.

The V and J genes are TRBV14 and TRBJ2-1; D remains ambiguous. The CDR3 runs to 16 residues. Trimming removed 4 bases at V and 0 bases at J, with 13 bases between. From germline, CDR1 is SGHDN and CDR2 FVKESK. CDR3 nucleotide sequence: TGTGCCAGCAGCCTCCCGAGGCTCAGCTCCTACAATGAGCAGTTCTTC. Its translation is CASSLPRLSSYNEQFF. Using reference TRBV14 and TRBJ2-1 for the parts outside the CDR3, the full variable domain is EAGVTQFPSHSVIEKGQTVTLRCDPISGHDNLYWYRRVMGKEIKFLLHFVKESKQDESGMPNNRFLAERTGGTYSTLKVQPAELEDSGVYFCASSLPRLSSYNEQFFGPGTRLTVL.

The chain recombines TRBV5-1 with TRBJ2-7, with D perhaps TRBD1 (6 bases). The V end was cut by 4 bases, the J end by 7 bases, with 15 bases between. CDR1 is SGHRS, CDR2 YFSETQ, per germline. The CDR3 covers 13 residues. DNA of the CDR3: TGCGCCAGCAGCATGACAGGAGCGGAGGAGCAGTACTTC. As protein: CASSMTGAEEQYF.

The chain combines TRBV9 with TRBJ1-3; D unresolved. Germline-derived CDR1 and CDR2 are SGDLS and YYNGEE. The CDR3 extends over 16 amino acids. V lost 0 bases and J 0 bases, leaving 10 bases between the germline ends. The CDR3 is CASSVGSTVSGNTIYF. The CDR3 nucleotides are TGTGCCAGCAGCGTAGGATCAACGGTCTCTGGAAACACCATATATTTT.

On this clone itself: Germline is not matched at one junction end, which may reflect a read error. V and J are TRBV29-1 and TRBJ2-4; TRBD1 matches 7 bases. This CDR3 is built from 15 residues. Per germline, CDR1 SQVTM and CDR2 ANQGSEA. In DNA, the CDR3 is TGCAGCGTTGAGGAGACAGGGCTAGCCAAAAACAGTCAGTACTTC. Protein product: CSVEETGLAKNSQYF.

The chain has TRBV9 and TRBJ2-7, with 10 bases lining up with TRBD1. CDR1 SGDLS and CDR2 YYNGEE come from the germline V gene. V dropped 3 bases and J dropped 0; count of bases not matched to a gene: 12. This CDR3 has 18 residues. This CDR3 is CASSAYYSTGGTSYEQYF. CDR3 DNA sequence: TGTGCCAGCAGCGCCTACTATTCGACAGGGGGCACCTCCTACGAGCAGTACTTC.

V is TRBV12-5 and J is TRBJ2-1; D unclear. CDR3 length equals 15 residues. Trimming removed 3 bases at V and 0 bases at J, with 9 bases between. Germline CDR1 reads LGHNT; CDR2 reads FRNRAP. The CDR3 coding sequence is TGTGCTAGTGGTTTAGAGGTTAGCTCCTACAATGAGCAGTTCTTC. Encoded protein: CASGLEVSSYNEQFF.

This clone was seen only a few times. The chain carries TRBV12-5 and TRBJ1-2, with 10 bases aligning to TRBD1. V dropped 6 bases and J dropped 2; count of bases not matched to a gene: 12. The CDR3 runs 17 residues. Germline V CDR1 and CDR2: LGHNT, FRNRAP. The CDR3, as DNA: TGTGCTAGTGGACCTCCTGTTCCGGGACAGGGGAACTATGGCTACACCTTC. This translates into CASGPPVPGQGNYGYTF.

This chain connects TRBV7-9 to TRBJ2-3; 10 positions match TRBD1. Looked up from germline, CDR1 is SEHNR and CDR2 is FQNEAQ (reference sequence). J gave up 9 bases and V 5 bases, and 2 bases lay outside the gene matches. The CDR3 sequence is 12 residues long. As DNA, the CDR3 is TGTGCCAGCAGCCGGGACAGGGGAACGCAGTATTTT. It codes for CASSRDRGTQYF.

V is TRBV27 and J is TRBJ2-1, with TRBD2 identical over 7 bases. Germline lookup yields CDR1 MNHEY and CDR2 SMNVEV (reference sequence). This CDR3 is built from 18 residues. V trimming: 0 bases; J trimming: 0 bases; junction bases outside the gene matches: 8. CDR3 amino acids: CASSLSFVSGRSYNEQFF. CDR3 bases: TGTGCCAGCAGTTTATCCTTCGTTAGCGGGCGCTCCTACAATGAGCAGTTCTTC.

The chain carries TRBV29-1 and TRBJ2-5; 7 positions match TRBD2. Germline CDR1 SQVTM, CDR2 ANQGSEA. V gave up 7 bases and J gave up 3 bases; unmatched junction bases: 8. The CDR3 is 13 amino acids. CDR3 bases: TGCAGCGCATCCCTTGGGGGGGAAGAGACCCAGTACTTC. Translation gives CSASLGGEETQYF.

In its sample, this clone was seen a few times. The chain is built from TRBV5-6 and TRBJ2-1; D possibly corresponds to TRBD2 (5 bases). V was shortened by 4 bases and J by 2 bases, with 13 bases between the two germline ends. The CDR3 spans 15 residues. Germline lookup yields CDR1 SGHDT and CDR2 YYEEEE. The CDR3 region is CASSLGSVTYNEQFF. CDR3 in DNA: TGTGCCAGCAGCCTAGGTAGCGTCACCTACAATGAGCAGTTCTTC.

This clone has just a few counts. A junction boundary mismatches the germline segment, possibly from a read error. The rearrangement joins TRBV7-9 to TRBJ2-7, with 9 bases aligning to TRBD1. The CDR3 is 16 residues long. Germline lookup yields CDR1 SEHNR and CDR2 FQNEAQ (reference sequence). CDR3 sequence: CSSSLGRTGDDYEQYF. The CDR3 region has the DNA TGTTCCAGCAGCTTAGGCCGGACAGGGGACGACTACGAGCAGTACTTC.

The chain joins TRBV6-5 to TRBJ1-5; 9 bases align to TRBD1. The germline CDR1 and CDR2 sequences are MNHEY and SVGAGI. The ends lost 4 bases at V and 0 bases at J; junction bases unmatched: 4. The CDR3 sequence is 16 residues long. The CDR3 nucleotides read TGTGCCAGCAGTTGGGACAGGGTAGATAGCAATCAGCCCCAGCATTTT. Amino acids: CASSWDRVDSNQPQHF.

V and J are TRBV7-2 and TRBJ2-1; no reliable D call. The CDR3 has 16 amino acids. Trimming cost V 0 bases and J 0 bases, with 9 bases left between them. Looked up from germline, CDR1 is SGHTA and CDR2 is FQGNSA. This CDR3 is CASSLAVRSSYNEQFF. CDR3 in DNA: TGTGCCAGCAGCTTAGCGGTGCGGAGCTCCTACAATGAGCAGTTCTTC.

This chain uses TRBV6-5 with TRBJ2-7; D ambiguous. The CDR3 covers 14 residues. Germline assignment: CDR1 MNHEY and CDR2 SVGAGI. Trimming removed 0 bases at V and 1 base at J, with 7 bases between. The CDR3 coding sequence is TGTGCCAGCAGTTACTCGGCCCCTTCCTACGAGCAGTACTTC. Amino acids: CASSYSAPSYEQYF.